A single sample gave rise to the 28 T cell receptor beta chains below, sequenced in a study of CXCR4 blockade with PD-1 therapy in pancreatic cancer (dated by TCRdb to between 2018 and 2020). Library method: the immunoSEQ multiplex PCR assay. The table comes from immuneACCESS by way of TCRdb, which keeps in-frame sequences with V and J called. Part of the clones is missing from these tables; in studies checked, under half for an unresolved V gene and the rest for unknown reasons. The sample table holds some 4,000 clones, of which around 38% were seen once. The ten largest clones take up about 15% of the sample. The specimen was tumor tissue. These receptors all stem from a human donor with pancreatic ductal adenocarcinoma.

The rearrangement joins TRBV12-1 to TRBJ2-3; TRBD2 is the table's D call, not checked against the DNA. TRBV12-1 is tagged as a pseudogene. The CDR3 is 15 amino acids. This CDR3 is CASSVNLGGCDTQYF. CDR3 DNA sequence: TGTGCCAGCAGCGTTAACCTCGGGGGTTGCGATACGCAGTATTTT.

The chain joins TRBV11-3 to TRBJ1-1; the D gene is possibly TRBD1 (6 bases). V gave up 2 bases and J gave up 5 bases, with 15 bases separating them. The CDR3 contains 15 residues. Germline V gene data show CDR1 as SGHNT and CDR2 as YENEEA. The CDR3 sequence is CASSLQQGRGTEAFF. CDR3 coding DNA: TGTGCCAGCAGCTTACAACAGGGTAGAGGAACTGAAGCTTTCTTT.

This chain links TRBV9 with TRBJ2-7; perhaps TRBD2 as D (5 bases). CDR1 is SGDLS, CDR2 YYNGEE, per germline. V was clipped by 6 bases and J by 7 bases, with 14 bases between them. The CDR3 sequence is 12 residues long. The CDR3 protein is CASTGPGWEQYF. The CDR3 DNA reads as TGTGCCAGCACCGGACCGGGGTGGGAGCAGTACTTC.

The rearrangement uses TRBV29-1 and TRBJ2-3, with 7 nucleotides matching TRBD2. With V trimmed by 4 bases and J by 4 bases, 8 bases remained unmatched. Germline CDR1 SQVTM, CDR2 ANQGSEA. The CDR3 runs to 14 residues. CDR3 region: CSVVPRGDADTQYF. CDR3 DNA sequence: TGCAGCGTTGTACCTCGGGGGGATGCAGATACGCAGTATTTT.

This chain connects TRBV9 to TRBJ1-2; D call uncertain. The CDR3 runs 13 residues. V was shortened by 5 bases and J by 8 bases, with 16 bases between the two germline ends. Germline V gene data show CDR1 as SGDLS and CDR2 as YYNGEE. In DNA, the CDR3 is TGTGCCAGCAGTGTCCGTCAATTTAGCGGCTACACCTTC. It codes for CASSVRQFSGYTF.

The chain combines TRBV11-3 with TRBJ2-1; possible D gene TRBD2, 6 bases. CDR1 is SGHNT and CDR2 is YENEEA in the germline V gene. The CDR3 is 15 residues long. V lost 4 bases and J 4 bases, leaving 14 bases between the germline ends. The CDR3 DNA is TGTGCCAGCAGCTCAACTGTTGGGAGGTACAATGAGCAGTTCTTC. Its protein product is CASSSTVGRYNEQFF.

The chain links TRBV19 to TRBJ2-3; 10 bases are a match to TRBD2. The CDR3 has 15 amino acids. The germline V gene has CDR1 LNHDA and CDR2 SQIVND (reference sequence). The V gene end was trimmed by 4 bases and the J gene end by 2 bases; junction bases not matched to a gene: 3. The CDR3: CASSRTSGNTDTQYF. CDR3 in DNA: TGTGCCAGTAGTAGGACTAGCGGAAACACAGATACGCAGTATTTT.

Here the CDR3 reads CASEAAGLADETNSPLHF. CDR3 DNA sequence: TGTGCCAGCGAGGCGGCGGGGCTGGCTGATGAAACAAATTCACCCCTCCACTTT. The chain has TRBV6-8 and TRBJ1-6, with D tentatively TRBD1 (5 bases). Trimming removed 8 bases from V and 7 bases from J, with 27 bases in between. The CDR3 is 18 amino acids. Germline CDR1 is MNHGY and CDR2 is SAAAGT.

This chain connects TRBV9 to TRBJ1-3; D not resolved. From germline, CDR1 is SGDLS and CDR2 YYNGEE. V gave up 2 bases and J gave up 0 bases, with 9 bases separating them. The CDR3 runs to 15 residues. CDR3 bases: TGTGCCAGCAGCGTTTCGGGAGCCTCTGGAAACACCATATATTTT. Translation gives CASSVSGASGNTIYF.

V and J are TRBV15 and TRBJ2-3; possible D gene TRBD2, 5 bases. The CDR3 has 14 residues. Germline V gene sequence: CDR1 LNHNV, CDR2 YYDKDF (reference sequence). Trimming cost V 6 bases and J 1 base, with 11 bases left between them. In DNA form, the CDR3 reads TGTGCCACCAGTTCGGGATTTGGCACAGATACGCAGTATTTT. Translating it yields CATSSGFGTDTQYF.

By share, this clone counts as medium-sized. The chain combines TRBV9 with TRBJ2-5; a weak D match, TRBD1 (5 bases). Trimming took off 5 bases at V and 7 bases at J, with 18 bases between the two ends. The CDR3 contains 14 residues. CDR1 is SGDLS, CDR2 YYNGEE, per germline. The CDR3 sequence: CASSEETPQVTQYF. CDR3 DNA sequence: TGTGCCAGCAGTGAAGAGACCCCACAGGTGACCCAGTACTTC.

The chain carries TRBV4-1 and TRBJ2-6, with no clear D. Germline V gives CDR1 MGHRA, CDR2 YSYEKL. V lost 4 bases and J 0 bases, leaving 19 bases between the germline ends. CDR3 length equals 19 residues. The CDR3 spells CASSRSFGKGNSGANVLTF. The CDR3 region has the DNA TGCGCCAGCAGCCGGAGTTTTGGGAAAGGAAACTCTGGGGCCAACGTCCTGACTTTC.

The genes are TRBV5-1 and TRBJ1-4; D gene unclear. The CDR3 is made up of 15 amino acids. Deletions cut 5 bases from V and 0 bases from J, with 11 bases between. Germline CDR1 reads SGHRS; CDR2 reads YFSETQ. The CDR3 reads CASSVEGSTNEKLFF. The DNA of the CDR3 is TGCGCCAGCAGTGTAGAGGGTTCAACTAATGAAAAACTGTTTTTT.

This clone was seen a handful of times. The rearrangement joins TRBV9 to TRBJ1-1, with D possibly TRBD1 on 5 matching bases. The CDR3 runs to 13 residues. V dropped 6 bases and J dropped 1 base, with 10 bases sitting between them. Germline values: CDR1 SGDLS, CDR2 YYNGEE. The CDR3 is CASIKGSNTEAFF. CDR3 sequence (DNA): TGTGCCAGCATCAAGGGGTCGAACACTGAAGCTTTCTTT.

This rearrangement joins TRBV19 to TRBJ2-2; 10 nucleotides line up with TRBD1. Germline CDR1 reads LNHDA; CDR2 reads SQIVND (reference sequence). The CDR3 runs 15 residues. J was trimmed by 5 bases and V by 6 bases; bases with no gene match: 6. The CDR3: CASSARTGGTGELFF. In DNA, the CDR3 is TGTGCCAGTAGCGCACGGACAGGGGGGACCGGGGAGCTGTTTTTT.

Only a few counts were recorded for this clone. The chain couples TRBV18 to TRBJ1-1; D remains ambiguous. Germline lookup yields CDR1 KGHSH and CDR2 LQKENI. Trimming stripped 3 bases from V and 4 bases from J, with 18 bases between. The CDR3 has 16 residues. CDR3 sequence: CASSPFLHDGPTEAFF. The CDR3 bases are TGTGCCAGCTCACCTTTCCTCCACGACGGTCCCACTGAAGCTTTCTTT.

The rearrangement links TRBV14 to TRBJ2-3; D possibly matches TRBD1 or TRBD2 (6 bases each). The CDR3 has 14 residues. Trimming left V 3 bases short and J 8 bases short, with 15 bases between. CDR1 and CDR2 from the germline V gene are SGHDN and FVKESK. The CDR3 is CASSHGTARGTQYF. As DNA, the CDR3 is TGTGCCAGCAGCCACGGGACTGCCAGGGGTACGCAGTATTTT. Filled out from reference TRBV14 and TRBJ2-3, the complete variable domain reads EAGVTQFPSHSVIEKGQTVTLRCDPISGHDNLYWYRRVMGKEIKFLLHFVKESKQDESGMPNNRFLAERTGGTYSTLKVQPAELEDSGVYFCASSHGTARGTQYFGPGTRLTVL.

V gene TRBV19 combines with J gene TRBJ1-2, with 10 bases fitting TRBD1. Germline assignment: CDR1 LNHDA and CDR2 SQIVND (reference sequence). The CDR3 has 17 residues. The V and J ends lost 2 bases and 2 bases, in that order; junction bases with no gene match: 8. The chain's CDR3 is CASSIRGDRGSNYGYTF. CDR3 in DNA: TGTGCCAGTAGTATAAGAGGGGACAGGGGCTCGAACTATGGCTACACCTTC.

This clone is judged medium-sized. The chain employs TRBV9 and TRBJ1-1; tentatively, D is TRBD1 (6 bases). V lost 5 bases to trimming and J lost 2 bases, with 10 bases between them. CDR1 SGDLS and CDR2 YYNGEE come from the germline V gene. The CDR3 spans 13 residues. In DNA form, the CDR3 reads TGTGCCAGCAGAGGACAGCTTAACACTGAAGCTTTCTTT. Amino acids: CASRGQLNTEAFF.

This clone was counted a few times. The chain is built from TRBV6-7 and TRBJ2-2; 7 bases are a match to TRBD1. TRBV6-7 is recorded as an ORF, its role being uncertain. The length of the CDR3 is 18 residues. Trimming removed 0 bases from V and 0 bases from J; junction bases left unmatched: 7. For the CDR3, the DNA is TGTGCCAGCAGTTACTCGTGGGACAGACTAACGAACACCGGGGAGCTGTTTTTT. Translation: CASSYSWDRLTNTGELFF.

The chain combines TRBV4-1 with TRBJ2-6; D ambiguous. Trimming took 6 bases from V and 2 from J, leaving 11 bases between them. Per germline, CDR1 MGHRA and CDR2 YSYEKL. The CDR3 totals 15 residues. In DNA form, the CDR3 reads TGCGCCAGCAGTCATACATATCCTGGGGCCAACGTCCTGACTTTC. Translation: CASSHTYPGANVLTF.

This clone has a handful of counts. J is TRBJ2-7 and V is TRBV11-1, with D perhaps TRBD2 (6 bases). The CDR3 length is 16 residues. Germline V gene data show CDR1 as SGHAT and CDR2 as FQDESV (reference sequence). V gave up 0 bases and J gave up 2 bases, with 14 bases separating them. The CDR3 loop is CASSLASGGQAYEQYF. The CDR3 region has the DNA TGTGCCAGCAGCTTAGCCTCCGGGGGTCAAGCCTACGAGCAGTACTTC. Drawing the rest from reference TRBV11-1 and TRBJ2-7, the complete variable domain is EAEVAQSPRYKITEKSQAVAFWCDPISGHATLYWYRQILGQGPELLVQFQDESVVDDSQLPKDRFSAERLKGVDSTLKIQPAELGDSAMYLCASSLASGGQAYEQYFGPGTRLTVT.

This clone was counted once. The chain combines TRBV10-1 with TRBJ2-5, with TRBD2 matching over 9 bases. The junction had 7 bases not matched to a gene; V was cut back by 3 bases and J by 5 bases. The V gene's germline CDR1 is WNHNN and CDR2 SYGVQD (reference sequence). The CDR3 is 15 residues long. Here the CDR3 reads CASSDRLAGRETQYF. The CDR3 bases are TGCGCCAGCAGTGATCGCCTAGCGGGGCGTGAGACCCAGTACTTC.

This clone appeared a few times. This rearrangement joins TRBV10-2 to TRBJ2-7, with D possibly being TRBD1 or TRBD2 (6 bases each). V shed 4 bases and J shed 6 bases, with 10 bases lying between them. The CDR3 totals 12 residues. Germline CDR1 reads WSHSY; CDR2 reads SAAADI. CDR3 region: CASSGGAGEQYF. In nucleotides, the CDR3 is TGCGCCAGCAGTGGGGGGGCGGGCGAGCAGTACTTC.

The CDR3 loop is CASSESMGFGEQFF. The CDR3 bases are TGCGCCAGCAGTGAGTCGATGGGTTTCGGTGAGCAGTTCTTC. The chain recombines TRBV10-1 with TRBJ2-1; no clear D. Germline loops: CDR1 WNHNN, CDR2 SYGVQD (reference sequence). This CDR3 has 14 amino acids. With 0 bases removed from V and 9 bases from J, the gap between germline ends came to 12 bases.

The chain carries TRBV19 and TRBJ1-1; no firm D call. Germline values: CDR1 LNHDA, CDR2 SQIVND (reference sequence). Trimming stripped 7 bases from V and 1 base from J, with 19 bases between. CDR3 length: 16 residues. The CDR3 nucleotides read TGTGCCAGTACCCAGAGCCGGACTTCGGGGAACACTGAAGCTTTCTTT. Residues: CASTQSRTSGNTEAFF.

This clone appeared a few times. The chain recombines TRBV6-8 with TRBJ2-3; 10 bases are a match to TRBD2. After removal of 6 bases from V and 1 base from J, the junction contained 10 bases not matched to a gene. Germline values: CDR1 MNHGY, CDR2 SAAAGT. CDR3 length: 17 amino acids. The CDR3 DNA sequence: TGTGCCAGCAGGAGCCCCGGGACTAGCGCCCGCACAGATACGCAGTATTTT. Residues: CASRSPGTSARTDTQYF.

This sequence joins TRBV11-3 and TRBJ2-2, with 8 bases fitting TRBD2. J gave up 7 bases and V 5 bases, and 6 bases lay outside the gene matches. Per the germline V gene, CDR1 is SGHNT and CDR2 is YENEEA. The CDR3 has 14 residues. In DNA form, the CDR3 reads TGTGCCAGCAGCGACGGACTAGCCGTCGGGGAGCTGTTTTTT. Its protein is CASSDGLAVGELFF.